A selection of T cell receptor beta chains follows, all from one sample in a study of cytomegalovirus exposure and HLA in healthy donors. Some clones are missing from TCRdb's copy, which holds only in-frame ones; the method was immunoSEQ multiplex PCR. The sample holds about 120,000 clones, about 80% seen once. The sequenced sample was PBMCs. The receptors here all came from a female donor in good health and CMV-seronegative. Both conserved end residues are part of each CDR3. D genes are given only for firm matches. Size is omitted from some rows. Given values are once, few, many or a class for expanded clones.

>TRBV19|TRBJ1-3|few|-
TGTGCCAGTAGTGAAGACACCATCTCTGGAAACACCATATATTTT
CASSEDTISGNTIYF
>TRBV5-4|TRBJ1-6|-|-
TGTGCCAGCAGCTTGGGGACAGCCTTAGGCTCACCCCTCCACTTT
CASSLGTALGSPLHF
>TRBV9|TRBJ1-2|few|TRBD1
TGTGCCAGCAGCGCCCGACAGGGCCTCTATGGCTACACCTTC
CASSARQGLYGYTF
>TRBV2|TRBJ2-7|-|TRBD1
TGTGCCAGCTCTGGGACAGGACGGTACGAGCAGTACTTC
CASSGTGRYEQYF
>TRBV13|TRBJ2-1|-|TRBD1
TGTGCCAGCAGCCGCAGGGACAGTAGGCTCTCCTACAATGAGCAGTTCTTC
CASSRRDSRLSYNEQFF
>TRBV10-2|TRBJ2-5|-|TRBD1
TGCGCCAGCAGGGCTTCGTCCGGACAGGGTGGACGTCGAGAGACCCAGTACTTC
CASRASSGQGGRRETQYF
>TRBV6-1|TRBJ1-2|few|-
TGTGCCAGCAGTGAACGGGTGGGTGGCTACACCTTC
CASSERVGGYTF
>TRBV5-4|TRBJ2-7|-|TRBD1
TGTGCCATAGGACAGGGTGGGAACGAGCAGTACTTC
CAIGQGGNEQYF
>TRBV9|TRBJ2-7|once|-
TGTGCCAGCAGCGTAGGTGGTGCAGCCTACGAGCAGTACTTC
CASSVGGAAYEQYF
>TRBV14|TRBJ2-7|once|-
TGTGCCAGCAGCCAAAACTACGAGCAGTACTTC
CASSQNYEQYF
>TRBV9|TRBJ2-2|-|-
TGTGCCAGCAGCGTAGTCGGAGGCGGGGAGCTGTTTTTT
CASSVVGGGELFF
>TRBV11-2|TRBJ1-2|-|-
TGTGCCAGCACCTCGTCCCGGGACAAAGATGGCTACACCTTC
CASTSSRDKDGYTF
>TRBV2|TRBJ2-5|-|-
TGTGCCAGCAGTGGGACTACTCAAGAGACCCAGTACTTC
CASSGTTQETQYF
>TRBV30|TRBJ1-1|-|TRBD1
TGTGCCTGGGACAGGGAGAACACTGAAGCTTTCTTT
CAWDRENTEAFF
>TRBV7-2|TRBJ2-7|-|-
TGTGCCAGCAGCTTAGACAGGGCCCTGGACGAGCAGTACTTC
CASSLDRALDEQYF
>TRBV11-2|TRBJ2-3|-|TRBD2
TGTGCCAGCAGCTTAATCAGGACTAGCGACCCTCGGGATACGCAGTATTTT
CASSLIRTSDPRDTQYF
>TRBV29-1|TRBJ2-1|-|TRBD2
TGCAGCGTTGAAAGCGGGGGCCAAGGGCAGTTCTTC
CSVESGGQGQFF
>TRBV6-6|TRBJ2-3|-|TRBD1
TGTGCCAGCAGTCGGGACAGAAGCACAGATACGCAGTATTTT
CASSRDRSTDTQYF
>TRBV2|TRBJ1-2|-|-
TGTGCCAGCAGGAGACAGGCGGGCTATGGCTACACCTTC
CASRRQAGYGYTF
>TRBV6-6|TRBJ1-1|once|TRBD1
TGTGCCAGCAGAGTACAGGGGGTAACTGAAGCTTTCTTT
CASRVQGVTEAFF
>TRBV9|TRBJ2-1|-|TRBD2
TGTGCCAGCAGCGCCGGGACTAGCGGATACAATGAGCAGTTCTTC
CASSAGTSGYNEQFF
>TRBV7-9|TRBJ2-7|-|TRBD1
TGTGCCAGCAGCCCGACAGGGGGCGTTAAGTTGTCGTCCTACGAGCAGTACTTC
CASSPTGGVKLSSYEQYF
>TRBV2|TRBJ2-3|-|TRBD2
TGTGCCAGCAGTGATACTAGCGGGGGCACAGATACGCAGTATTTT
CASSDTSGGTDTQYF
>TRBV5-1|TRBJ1-2|-|TRBD1
TGCGCCAGCAGCTTGGCTGGGGACAGATATGGCTACACCTTC
CASSLAGDRYGYTF
>TRBV19|TRBJ1-1|few|-
TGTGCCAGTCGAACCCAGGGGCGCATGAACACTGAAGCTTTCTTT
CASRTQGRMNTEAFF
>TRBV5-1|TRBJ1-6|-|TRBD1
TGCGCCAGCAGCTTCTATCTGGGGACAGGGGATAATTCACCCCTCCACTTT
CASSFYLGTGDNSPLHF
>TRBV29-1|TRBJ2-7|-|-
TGCAGCGCCCTAAAGGGGGACTCCTACGAGCAGTACTTC
CSALKGDSYEQYF
>TRBV2|TRBJ2-1|-|TRBD2
TGTGCCAGCAGTCCTACTAGCGGGGGTTCGAATGAGCAGTTCTTC
CASSPTSGGSNEQFF
>TRBV5-5|TRBJ2-1|-|-
TGTGCCAGCAGCTTAGGGGTATATGAGCAGTTCTTC
CASSLGVYEQFF
>TRBV6-4|TRBJ2-5|-|TRBD2
TGTGCCAGTAGTGACCCTAGCGGGGGAGAGACCCAGTACTTC
CASSDPSGGETQYF
>TRBV5-8|TRBJ1-5|few|-
TGTGCCAGCAGCTTAGGTAGCGGGACCGAGAGGCATTTT
CASSLGSGTERHF
>TRBV7-9|TRBJ2-7|-|-
TGTGCCAGCAGCTTAGCCCAACAGGAGCAGTACTTC
CASSLAQQEQYF
>TRBV7-8|TRBJ1-1|-|TRBD1
TGTGCCAGCAGCTGGGGGACAGGGTTCGCTGAAGCTTTCTTT
CASSWGTGFAEAFF
>TRBV10-2|TRBJ1-5|few|TRBD1
TGCGCCAGCAAACAGGGGGGAAGCAATCAGCCCCAGCATTTT
CASKQGGSNQPQHF
>TRBV7-6|TRBJ1-1|-|TRBD1
TGTGCCAGCAGCTCGGGACAGGGGGCGTATGGCACTGAAGCTTTCTTT
CASSSGQGAYGTEAFF
>TRBV18|TRBJ2-7|-|-
TGTGCCAGCCAAGGGGGATGGTCATACGAGCAGTACTTC
CASQGGWSYEQYF
>TRBV5-4|TRBJ1-1|-|TRBD1
TGTGCCAGCAGGGATTCAGGGGGCGGGGTGAACACTGAAGCTTTCTTT
CASRDSGGGVNTEAFF
>TRBV18|TRBJ1-4|-|-
TGTGCCAGCTCACCACTGGGGGGTAATGAAAAACTGTTTTTT
CASSPLGGNEKLFF
>TRBV30|TRBJ1-2|once|-
TGTGCCTGGAGACAGGGAACTAACTATGGCTACACCTTC
CAWRQGTNYGYTF
>TRBV30|TRBJ1-6|few|TRBD1
TGTGCCTGGATTCCATCGGGACAGGGAGGTTCACCCCTCCACTTT
CAWIPSGQGGSPLHF
>TRBV5-8|TRBJ2-5|-|TRBD1
TGTGCCAGCAGCACTGGACAGGGGGTTTTTCAAGAGACCCAGTACTTC
CASSTGQGVFQETQYF
>TRBV7-8|TRBJ1-3|-|TRBD1
TGTGCCAGCAGCCCGACGACAGGGCAAGCTGGAAACACCATATATTTT
CASSPTTGQAGNTIYF
>TRBV28|TRBJ1-1|-|TRBD1
TGTGCCAGCAGGGGGACAGGGGGCACTGAAGCTTTCTTT
CASRGTGGTEAFF
>TRBV6-6|TRBJ2-5|-|TRBD2
TGTGCCAGCAGACGGACTAGCGGGGGAGAGACCCAGTACTTC
CASRRTSGGETQYF
>TRBV5-8|TRBJ2-7|-|-
TGTGCCAGCAGCTTGGCCGTTGGGCCTTCCAGGGCTTACGAGCAGTACTTC
CASSLAVGPSRAYEQYF
>TRBV19|TRBJ2-7|once|-
TGTGCCAGTAGTCCAACCTCTTTGCGGGGAACCTACGAGCAGTACTTC
CASSPTSLRGTYEQYF
>TRBV9|TRBJ1-2|-|-
TGTGCCAGCAGCGAAGCAAATGGCTACACCTTC
CASSEANGYTF
>TRBV7-2|TRBJ2-1|-|TRBD2
TGTGCCAGCAGCTTAAACAGGCCGGGGGGATCGGGGCTCGAGCAGTTCTTC
CASSLNRPGGSGLEQFF
>TRBV9|TRBJ2-1|-|TRBD2
TGTGCCAGCAGCGTCATAGCGGGGGATGAGCAGTTCTTC
CASSVIAGDEQFF
>TRBV4-1|TRBJ2-3|-|TRBD2
TGCGCCAGCAGAATCGGGGTAGCGGGGGCCGGGGATACGCAGTATTTT
CASRIGVAGAGDTQYF
>TRBV28|TRBJ1-2|-|-
TGTGCCAGCCGTTTGCCCCGCCTAGGGGGTGACTATGGCTACACCTTC
CASRLPRLGGDYGYTF
>TRBV11-3|TRBJ2-7|-|-
TGTGCCAGCAGCTCAGAACGCGGGGCCTACGAGCAGTACTTC
CASSSERGAYEQYF
>TRBV14|TRBJ1-3|few|-
TGTGCCACCTTACCGGGGATGAGGTCTGGAAACACCATATATTTT
CATLPGMRSGNTIYF
>TRBV5-6|TRBJ1-2|-|TRBD1
TGTGCCAGCAGCTACCGGGACAGTAACTATGGCTACACCTTC
CASSYRDSNYGYTF
>TRBV5-6|TRBJ2-2|once|-
TGTGCCAGCGGAATGGGCAAAACCGGGGAGCTGTTTTTT
CASGMGKTGELFF
>TRBV15|TRBJ1-5|-|-
TGTGCCACCAGCAGAGGCGGGGGGAGACAGCCCCAGCATTTT
CATSRGGGRQPQHF
>TRBV9|TRBJ1-5|-|-
TGTGCCAGCAGCGTTGCGGAAAATCAGCCCCAGCATTTT
CASSVAENQPQHF
>TRBV5-6|TRBJ1-2|-|-
TGTGCCAGCAGGAAGGACAGCGCCTATTTTGGCTACACCTTC
CASRKDSAYFGYTF
>TRBV14|TRBJ1-1|few|-
TGTGCCAGCAGCCAGTTTGTACAGGGTGAAGCTTTCTTT
CASSQFVQGEAFF
>TRBV25-1|TRBJ2-2|-|TRBD1
TGTGCCAGCAGTGGGGGACAGTACACCGGGGAGCTGTTTTTT
CASSGGQYTGELFF